The 4 T cell receptor beta chains below were found in one sample sequenced in a study of neurological immune-mediated disorders. TCRdb analysed the 5' RACE reads with MiXCR anew, one entry per CDR3 protein. The repertoire holds under 50,000 distinct CDR3 sequences, with more than 20% as singletons. Input material: PBMCs. The receptors stem from a woman between 65 and 79 years old in good health.

This clonotype was seen at least ten times. The genes are TRBV20-1 and TRBJ2-3; 8 bases map to TRBD1. In germline, CDR1 is DFQATT, CDR2 SNEGSKA (reference sequence). This CDR3 spans 14 amino acids. J gave up 4 bases and V 5 bases, and 8 bases lay outside the gene matches. CDR3 residues: CSAHDQGAADTQYF. CDR3 DNA sequence: TGCAGTGCTCACGATCAGGGGGCCGCAGATACGCAGTATTTT.

This clonotype has more than one count but fewer than ten. The chain joins TRBV7-2 to TRBJ2-6, with 7 bases lining up with TRBD1. Germline loops: CDR1 SGHTA, CDR2 FQGNSA. J was trimmed by 0 bases and V by 2 bases; bases with no gene match: 7. The CDR3 has 18 residues. The CDR3 reads CASSLLWTGSSGANVLTF. CDR3 in DNA: TGTGCCAGCAGCTTACTGTGGACAGGCTCCTCTGGGGCCAACGTCCTGACTTTC.

The chain carries TRBV20-1 and TRBJ2-4; D is ambiguous. CDR1 is DFQATT and CDR2 is SNEGSKA in the germline V gene (reference sequence). The CDR3 length is 15 residues. V was shortened by 3 bases and J by 0 bases, with 12 bases between the two germline ends. CDR3 DNA sequence: TGCAGTGCTAGTCACCCCAGCGCAGCCAAAAACATTCAGTACTTC. The encoded protein is CSASHPSAAKNIQYF.

Within the sample, this clonotype is medium-sized (0.01 to 0.1%). The rearrangement links TRBV5-1 to TRBJ1-5; 9 bases align to TRBD1. Germline CDR1 is SGHRS and CDR2 is YFSETQ. The CDR3 runs to 15 residues. Trimming took 1 base from V and 5 from J; bases not matched to a gene: 4. The CDR3: CASSLTGGIDQPQHF. The CDR3 DNA reads TGCGCCAGCAGCTTGACAGGGGGCATTGATCAGCCCCAGCATTTT.